Each of the 21 T cell receptor beta chains below was sequenced from the same sample in a study of radiation and T cells in renal cell carcinoma. Generated by immunoSEQ multiplex PCR, the TCRdb table keeps only in-frame clones and is missing some. Of around 94,000 clones listed, 70% to 90% are singletons. Time point specified: blood 4 weeks post-SBRT, at nephrectomy. The treatment was: 15 Gy SBRT to primary tumor, nephrectomy 4 weeks later. The specimen comprised blood, sampled from a patient whose treatment included radiotherapy and nephrectomy. The receptors come from a man between 45 and 60 years old with renal cell carcinoma.

The chain is built from TRBV5-4 and TRBJ1-3, with D unclear. The V end lost 4 bases, the J end lost 1 base, and 12 bases lay between the germline ends. CDR3 length: 15 residues. Germline V gene lookup returns CDR1 SGHNT and CDR2 YYREEE (reference sequence). CDR3: CASSAWEPSGNTIYF. The CDR3 DNA follows: TGTGCCAGCAGCGCGTGGGAGCCATCTGGAAACACCATATATTTT.

CDR3 coding DNA: TGTGCCAGCAGCTTAATGTATCAAGAGACCCAGTACTTC. The encoded protein is CASSLMYQETQYF. The chain is built from TRBV7-9 and TRBJ2-5, with no clear D. V shed 2 bases and J shed 2 bases, with 6 bases lying between them. The CDR3 totals 13 residues. Germline assignment: CDR1 SEHNR and CDR2 FQNEAQ (reference sequence).

The chain has TRBV7-9 and TRBJ1-2; D remains unclear. Between the trimmed V and J ends, which lost 2 bases and 0 bases, there was a span of 7 bases. Germline V gene data show CDR1 as SEHNR and CDR2 as FQNEAQ (reference sequence). CDR3 size: 14 residues. The CDR3 here is CASSLMDANYGYTF. The CDR3 DNA reads as TGTGCCAGCAGCTTAATGGACGCTAACTATGGCTACACCTTC. Looking up the rest from reference TRBV7-9 and TRBJ1-2 gives the full variable domain: DTGVSQNPRHKITKRGQNVTFRCDPISEHNRLYWYRQTLGQGPEFLTYFQNEAQLEKSRLLSDRFSAERPKGSFSTLEIQRTEQGDSAMYLCASSLMDANYGYTFGSGTRLTVV.

The rearrangement uses TRBV29-1 and TRBJ2-1, with TRBD2 matching 10 bases. CDR1 is SQVTM, CDR2 ANQGSEA, per germline. The CDR3 has 15 residues. The ends lost 4 bases at V and 3 bases at J; junction bases unmatched: 6. CDR3 sequence reads: CSVGLAGVYYNEQFF. CDR3 DNA sequence: TGCAGCGTTGGGCTAGCGGGAGTTTACTACAATGAGCAGTTCTTC.

The chain employs TRBV2 and TRBJ1-1; 9 nucleotides agree with TRBD1. Germline V CDR1 and CDR2: SNHLY, FYNNEI. J gave up 8 bases and V 7 bases, and 11 bases lay outside the gene matches. The CDR3 totals 14 residues. CDR3 DNA sequence: TGTGCCAGCACCGGACCGGGACAGGGTAGGGAAGCTTTCTTT. Translated, it gives CASTGPGQGREAFF.

Only one count was recorded for this clone. This chain links TRBV6-1 with TRBJ1-1; D is undetermined. The CDR3 runs to 15 residues. V shed 4 bases and J shed 0 bases, with 12 bases lying between them. Germline values: CDR1 MNHNS, CDR2 SASEGT. Here the CDR3 reads CASSVKSSMNTEAFF. The CDR3 region has the DNA TGTGCCAGCAGTGTCAAGAGCTCTATGAACACTGAAGCTTTCTTT.

The chain joins TRBV4-1 to TRBJ1-6; D gene uncertain. Germline-derived CDR1 and CDR2 are MGHRA and YSYEKL. CDR3 length: 13 amino acids. V was pared by 3 bases and J by 7 bases, with 7 bases between. CDR3 sequence: CASSQIGNSPLHF. In nucleotides, the CDR3 is TGCGCCAGCAGCCAGATAGGGAATTCACCCCTCCACTTT.

The chain combines TRBV9 with TRBJ2-4; 7 bases map to TRBD1. V gave up 4 bases and J gave up 0 bases; unmatched junction bases: 4. Germline V lookup: CDR1 SGDLS, CDR2 YYNGEE. This CDR3 comprises 15 residues. Written as DNA, the CDR3 is TGTGCCAGCAGCTCACAGGGGTTAGCCAAAAACATTCAGTACTTC. Its protein is CASSSQGLAKNIQYF. Full variable domain (outside the CDR3, taken from reference TRBV9 and TRBJ2-4): DSGVTQTPKHLITATGQRVTLRCSPRSGDLSVYWYQQSLDQGLQFLIQYYNGEERAKGNILERFSAQQFPDLHSELNLSSLELGDSALYFCASSSQGLAKNIQYFGAGTRLSVL.

The chain joins TRBV19 to TRBJ1-1, with D tentatively TRBD1 (6 bases). CDR3 length: 15 amino acids. The germline V gene encodes CDR1 LNHDA and CDR2 SQIVND (reference sequence). The V end lost 6 bases, the J end lost 5 bases, and 19 bases lay between the germline ends. The CDR3 nucleotides are TGTGCCAGTAGATTGTTGGGGGGCGCGCAAACTGAAGCTTTCTTT. This codes for CASRLLGGAQTEAFF.

The gene calls are TRBV6-1 and TRBJ1-2; TRBD1 might be the D (5 bases). The length of the CDR3 is 13 residues. CDR1 MNHNS and CDR2 SASEGT come from the germline V gene. Trimming shortened V by 2 bases and J by 8 bases, and 12 bases separated the two germline ends. CDR3 protein: CASSERAGMGYTF. The CDR3, as DNA: TGTGCCAGCAGTGAAAGGGCAGGGATGGGCTACACCTTC.

The J gene is TRBJ1-5, the V gene TRBV6-6; the D gene is possibly TRBD1 (5 bases). CDR3 length: 14 amino acids. The V gene lost 2 bases and the J gene lost 3 bases, with 8 bases spanning the gap. CDR1 is MNHNY and CDR2 is SVGAGI in the germline V gene (reference sequence). The CDR3 nucleotides are TGTGCCAGCAGTTACGGGGACCTCAATCAGCCCCAGCATTTT. Translated: CASSYGDLNQPQHF.

In this sample, this clone turned up once. V and J are TRBV7-2 and TRBJ2-3; D remains unclear. Trimming stripped 5 bases from V and 6 bases from J, with 12 bases between. The CDR3 covers 13 residues. CDR1 is SGHTA and CDR2 is FQGNSA in the germline V gene. The CDR3 DNA follows: TGTGCCAGCAGCCCCCGAATTGGGGATACGCAGTATTTT. Residues: CASSPRIGDTQYF.

The chain has TRBV27 and TRBJ1-1, with TRBD1 matching over 7 bases. The CDR3 consists of 15 residues. Unmatched junction bases numbered 10, after V lost 5 bases and J lost 4 bases. Germline CDR1 is MNHEY and CDR2 is SMNVEV (reference sequence). This chain's CDR3 is CASSTLTGTVTEAFF. CDR3 bases: TGTGCCAGCAGTACGTTAACCGGGACAGTCACTGAAGCTTTCTTT.

The chain uses TRBV5-1 and TRBJ1-5, with no clear D. Trimming removed 4 bases from V and 2 bases from J, with 13 bases in between. Germline CDR1 SGHRS, CDR2 YFSETQ. CDR3 length equals 15 residues. CDR3 sequence: CASSPGNVGNQPQHF. For the CDR3, the DNA is TGCGCCAGCAGCCCCGGCAATGTAGGCAATCAGCCCCAGCATTTT.

The gene calls are TRBV5-5 and TRBJ2-1; perhaps TRBD2 as D (6 bases). This CDR3 is 16 amino acids long. With 0 bases removed from V and 3 bases from J, the gap between germline ends came to 13 bases. CDR1 is SGHKS, CDR2 YYEKEE, per germline (reference sequence). The CDR3 DNA reads TGTGCCAGCAGCTTGGTCGGCACTAGCATCTACAATGAGCAGTTCTTC. Protein sequence: CASSLVGTSIYNEQFF.

The rearrangement uses TRBV6-6 and TRBJ2-7, with 7 bases identical to TRBD1. This CDR3 has 14 residues. V lost 7 bases and J lost 0; bases outside the gene matches: 6. In germline, CDR1 is MNHNY, CDR2 SVGAGI (reference sequence). In nucleotides, the CDR3 is TGTGCCAGCAACCTACAGGGGCCCTCCTACGAGCAGTACTTC. Residues: CASNLQGPSYEQYF.

This clone came up once. This chain links TRBV7-2 with TRBJ2-4; TRBD2 is a possible D gene (6 bases). Between the trimmed V and J ends, which lost 4 bases and 0 bases, there was a span of 7 bases. The CDR3 runs to 14 residues. The germline V gene encodes CDR1 SGHTA and CDR2 FQGNSA. In nucleotides, the CDR3 is TGTGCCAGCAGCTCGGGACTAGCCAAAAACATTCAGTACTTC. This translates into CASSSGLAKNIQYF.

The CDR3 DNA sequence: TGTGCCAGCAGGACACAGGGGGCCACTGAAGCTTTCTTT. Translating gives CASRTQGATEAFF. The V call is TRBV2, the J call TRBJ1-1; 9 positions agree with TRBD1. Germline lookup yields CDR1 SNHLY and CDR2 FYNNEI. There are 13 residues in the CDR3. With V trimmed by 6 bases and J by 4 bases, 3 bases remained unmatched. Looking up the rest from reference TRBV2 and TRBJ1-1 gives the full variable domain: EPEVTQTPSHQVTQMGQEVILRCVPISNHLYFYWYRQILGQKVEFLVSFYNNEISEKSEIFDDQFSVERPDGSNFTLKIRSTKLEDSAMYFCASRTQGATEAFFGQGTRLTVV.

The chain recombines TRBV4-1 with TRBJ2-7; 9 bases are a match to TRBD1. Unmatched junction bases numbered 11, after V lost 4 bases and J lost 4 bases. Germline CDR1 is MGHRA and CDR2 is YSYEKL. The CDR3 totals 16 residues. In nucleotides, the CDR3 is TGCGCCAGCAGCCCGCAGCCGGGACAGGGAGTATACGAGCAGTACTTC. Translating gives CASSPQPGQGVYEQYF.

This chain connects TRBV11-2 to TRBJ2-7, with TRBD1 matching 7 bases. Germline V CDR1 and CDR2: SGHAT, FQNNGV. This CDR3 has 14 amino acids. V dropped 1 base and J dropped 4; count of bases not matched to a gene: 4. This CDR3 is CASSLGTGFYEQYF. CDR3 sequence (DNA): TGTGCCAGCAGCTTAGGGACAGGTTTTTACGAGCAGTACTTC.

CDR3 sequence reads: CASQFGGSSYNEQFF. The CDR3 DNA reads TGTGCCAGCCAATTCGGGGGAAGCTCCTACAATGAGCAGTTCTTC. This chain uses TRBV7-9 with TRBJ2-1, with a tentative D call TRBD2 (6 bases). The CDR3 length is 15 residues. The V and J ends lost 8 bases and 0 bases respectively, with 14 bases between them. The germline V gene encodes CDR1 SEHNR and CDR2 FQNEAQ (reference sequence).